The next 20 T cell receptor beta chains were all read from a single sample in a study of cytomegalovirus exposure and HLA in healthy donors. PCR amplification relied on 60 Vbeta primers (plus 13 Jbeta primers). TCRdb's copy holds only in-frame clones and misses some; the assay was immunoSEQ multiplex PCR. The sample has over 250,000 clones; 75% to 90% are singletons. The sequencing sample was made of PBMCs. The receptors come from a man aged 35 to 55 in good health and CMV-seropositive.

V is TRBV5-1 and J is TRBJ2-1; unclear D gene. This CDR3 is built from 13 residues. The germline V gene has CDR1 SGHRS and CDR2 YFSETQ. V lost 3 bases, J lost 9 bases, and 13 bases lay in between. CDR3 in DNA: TGCGCCAGCAGCTCCTACTTGATTAGTGAGCAGTTCTTC. This gives the protein CASSSYLISEQFF.

The chain couples TRBV28 to TRBJ1-2; tentatively, D is TRBD1 (6 bases). Trimming took 3 bases from V and 5 from J, leaving 16 bases between them. The CDR3 is made up of 15 amino acids. The germline CDR1 and CDR2 sequences are MDHEN and SYDVKM. CDR3 sequence (DNA): TGTGCCAGCAGTTTTTTCGGCAGGGGTAGTTATGGCTACACCTTC. The encoded protein is CASSFFGRGSYGYTF.

This chain joins TRBV28 and TRBJ1-1; the D is unclear. The germline V and J ends were trimmed by 2 bases and 1 base, with 17 bases remaining between them. This CDR3 region has 17 residues. Germline CDR1 is MDHEN and CDR2 is SYDVKM. CDR3 DNA sequence: TGTGCCAGCAGTTTACTTCTTTGGAGGGCCAGGAACACTGAAGCTTTCTTT. Protein: CASSLLLWRARNTEAFF.

This rearrangement joins TRBV5-1 to TRBJ2-1, with a weak D call TRBD2 (6 bases). The germline CDR1 and CDR2 sequences are SGHRS and YFSETQ. CDR3 length: 15 amino acids. Trimming removed 0 bases at V and 7 bases at J, with 14 bases between. Here the CDR3 reads CASSLGGTGHNEQFF. The CDR3 nucleotides are TGCGCCAGCAGCTTGGGGGGGACTGGCCATAATGAGCAGTTCTTC. Supplemented by reference TRBV5-1 and TRBJ2-1, the full variable domain reads KAGVTQTPRYLIKTRGQQVTLSCSPISGHRSVSWYQQTPGQGLQFLFEYFSETQRNKGNFPGRFSGRQFSNSRSEMNVSTLELGDSALYLCASSLGGTGHNEQFFGPGTRLTVL.

This chain links TRBV27 with TRBJ2-5; 7 bases are shared with TRBD1. Trimming cost V 4 bases and J 5 bases; bases outside gene matches: 7. The CDR3 runs 14 residues. In germline, CDR1 is MNHEY, CDR2 SMNVEV (reference sequence). CDR3 amino acids: CASSSRQGRETQYF. The CDR3 DNA reads TGTGCCAGCAGTTCACGACAGGGTCGCGAGACCCAGTACTTC.

The CDR3 DNA reads as TGTGCCAGCAGTGACCAACCTAGCGGGAGCCTCGGGGAGCAGTTCTTC. This translates into CASSDQPSGSLGEQFF. The genes are TRBV6-4 and TRBJ2-1, with 10 bases identical to TRBD2. The CDR3 is 16 residues long. The ends lost 2 bases at V and 10 bases at J; junction bases unmatched: 11. Germline CDR1 and CDR2: MRHNA and SNTAGT.

The chain uses TRBV2 and TRBJ2-2; D may be TRBD2 (6 bases). The CDR3 loop spans 14 amino acids. Germline V gives CDR1 SNHLY, CDR2 FYNNEI. V was pared by 5 bases and J by 0 bases, with 7 bases between. For the CDR3, the DNA is TGTGCCAGCAGTCGGGAGTCGAACACCGGGGAGCTGTTTTTT. Its protein is CASSRESNTGELFF.

The gene calls are TRBV19 and TRBJ1-5; the D gene is possibly TRBD1 (6 bases). The germline CDR1 and CDR2 sequences are LNHDA and SQIVND (reference sequence). Trimming took off 0 bases at V and 0 bases at J, with 15 bases between the two ends. The CDR3 has 18 residues. The CDR3 nucleotides are TGTGCCAGTAGTATAGATCCGAGGACAGAGTATAGCAATCAGCCCCAGCATTTT. Amino acids: CASSIDPRTEYSNQPQHF.

In this sample, this clone turned up a few times. This sequence joins TRBV19 and TRBJ2-6; TRBD1 matches at 7 bases. Trimming cost V 6 bases and J 0 bases; bases outside gene matches: 8. Looked up from germline, CDR1 is LNHDA and CDR2 is SQIVND (reference sequence). The CDR3 consists of 17 residues. The CDR3 bases are TGTGCCAGTAGGAGACAGGGTATAAGCTCTGGGGCCAACGTCCTGACTTTC. Translation: CASRRQGISSGANVLTF.

This chain connects TRBV11-2 to TRBJ1-4; D perhaps matches TRBD1 (6 bases). There are 18 residues in the CDR3. Trimming cost V 0 bases and J 0 bases, with 14 bases left between them. The germline gives CDR1 SGHAT, CDR2 FQNNGV. DNA of the CDR3: TGTGCCAGCAGCTTAGATCCCGGACAGAGATCAACTAATGAAAAACTGTTTTTT. The encoded protein is CASSLDPGQRSTNEKLFF.

J is TRBJ1-1 and V is TRBV9; 8 nucleotides line up with TRBD1. The CDR3 sequence is 15 residues long. The V gene end was trimmed by 0 bases and the J gene end by 7 bases; junction bases not matched to a gene: 8. The germline CDR1 and CDR2 sequences are SGDLS and YYNGEE. CDR3 in DNA: TGTGCCAGCAGCGTAGCCCCCAACAGGGGGGTTGAAGCTTTCTTT. Translated, it gives CASSVAPNRGVEAFF. Combining the CDR3 with reference TRBV9 and TRBJ1-1 gives the whole variable domain DSGVTQTPKHLITATGQRVTLRCSPRSGDLSVYWYQQSLDQGLQFLIQYYNGEERAKGNILERFSAQQFPDLHSELNLSSLELGDSALYFCASSVAPNRGVEAFFGQGTRLTVV.

The chain recombines TRBV6-1 with TRBJ2-7; possibly TRBD2 for D (5 bases). From germline, CDR1 is MNHNS and CDR2 SASEGT. Trimming pared 7 bases from V and 2 bases from J, leaving 15 bases between. This CDR3 is 14 amino acids long. In nucleotides, the CDR3 is TGTGCCAGCATACTCCAAGGACTTACCTACGAGCAGTACTTC. Translated, it gives CASILQGLTYEQYF.

The V and J genes are TRBV19 and TRBJ2-7, with D maybe TRBD2 (5 bases). CDR3 length equals 13 residues. Germline V CDR1 and CDR2: LNHDA, SQIVND (reference sequence). V shed 4 bases and J shed 1 base, with 8 bases lying between them. This CDR3 reads CASSTTSSYEQYF. DNA of the CDR3: TGTGCCAGTAGTACCACTAGTTCCTACGAGCAGTACTTC.

V is TRBV27 and J is TRBJ2-7; D is perhaps TRBD2 (6 bases). V was pared by 0 bases and J by 6 bases, with 15 bases between. The V gene's germline CDR1 is MNHEY and CDR2 SMNVEV (reference sequence). The CDR3 has 15 residues. CDR3 in DNA: TGTGCCAGCAGTTTATCGACTAGAGGGTTTGCCGAGCAGTACTTC. Translating gives CASSLSTRGFAEQYF.

V usage is TRBV28 and J usage is TRBJ2-7; D remains unclear. V was clipped by 6 bases and J by 4 bases, with 19 bases between them. The germline gives CDR1 MDHEN, CDR2 SYDVKM. CDR3 length: 15 amino acids. The CDR3 DNA follows: TGTGCCAGCAGCCCCTTGTCACGCCTATTTTACGAGCAGTACTTC. Amino acid sequence: CASSPLSRLFYEQYF.

This chain links TRBV9 with TRBJ2-2; D gene uncertain. V was trimmed by 0 bases and J by 1 base, leaving 4 bases between them. This CDR3 region has 14 residues. The germline V gene encodes CDR1 SGDLS and CDR2 YYNGEE. This chain's CDR3 is CASSVELNTGELFF. The DNA of the CDR3 is TGTGCCAGCAGCGTAGAACTGAACACCGGGGAGCTGTTTTTT.

The chain links TRBV18 to TRBJ2-2; TRBD1 aligns across 11 bases. This CDR3 is built from 14 residues. The ends lost 6 bases at V and 5 bases at J; junction bases unmatched: 2. CDR1 is KGHSH, CDR2 LQKENI, per germline. DNA for the CDR3: TGTGCCAGCTCGGACAGGGGGCGAACCGGGGAGCTGTTTTTT. Protein product: CASSDRGRTGELFF.

This chain connects TRBV19 to TRBJ2-1; 7 nucleotides line up with TRBD1. Germline trimming cut 6 bases from V and 2 bases from J; bases unmatched to any gene: 1. Germline CDR1 LNHDA, CDR2 SQIVND (reference sequence). The CDR3 spans 13 residues. The DNA of the CDR3 is TGTGCCAGTAGGCAGGGGGCCTACAATGAGCAGTTCTTC. Translated, it gives CASRQGAYNEQFF.

CDR3 in amino acids: CASSTIGQGARGYTF. CDR3 coding DNA: TGTGCCAGCAGCACCATAGGACAGGGGGCGCGTGGCTACACCTTC. V is TRBV5-5 and J is TRBJ1-2, with TRBD1 matching over 11 bases. Germline V gene lookup returns CDR1 SGHKS and CDR2 YYEKEE (reference sequence). The V gene end was trimmed by 4 bases and the J gene end by 7 bases; junction bases not matched to a gene: 9. The CDR3 is 15 residues long.

Comments on this clone: The junction shows a germline mismatch at one end, possibly a read error. The chain has TRBV7-7 and TRBJ2-5, with 14 nucleotides matching TRBD2. The V gene's germline CDR1 is SSHAT and CDR2 FNYEAQ (reference sequence). The CDR3 spans 15 residues. For the CDR3, the DNA is TGTGCTAGCAGCGCGGGACTAGCGGGAGTTGAGACCCAGTACTTC. This codes for CASSAGLAGVETQYF.